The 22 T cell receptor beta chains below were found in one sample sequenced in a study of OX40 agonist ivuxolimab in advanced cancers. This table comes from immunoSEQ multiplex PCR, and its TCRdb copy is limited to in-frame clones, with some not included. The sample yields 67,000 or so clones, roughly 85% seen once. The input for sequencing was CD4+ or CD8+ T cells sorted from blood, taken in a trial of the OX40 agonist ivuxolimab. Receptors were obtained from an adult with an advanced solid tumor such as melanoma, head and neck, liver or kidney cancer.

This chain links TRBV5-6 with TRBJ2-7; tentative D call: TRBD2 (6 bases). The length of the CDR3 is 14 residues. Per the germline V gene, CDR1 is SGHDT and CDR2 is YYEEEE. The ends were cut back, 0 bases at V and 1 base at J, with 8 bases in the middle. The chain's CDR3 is CASSLVAASYEQYF. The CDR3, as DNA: TGTGCCAGCAGCTTGGTAGCGGCTTCCTACGAGCAGTACTTC.

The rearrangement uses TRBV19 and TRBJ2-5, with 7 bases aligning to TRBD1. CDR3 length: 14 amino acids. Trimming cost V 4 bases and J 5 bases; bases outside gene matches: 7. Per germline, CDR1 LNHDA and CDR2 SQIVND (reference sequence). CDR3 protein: CASSKRTGSETQYF. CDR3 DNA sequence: TGTGCCAGTAGTAAAAGGACAGGTTCGGAGACCCAGTACTTC.

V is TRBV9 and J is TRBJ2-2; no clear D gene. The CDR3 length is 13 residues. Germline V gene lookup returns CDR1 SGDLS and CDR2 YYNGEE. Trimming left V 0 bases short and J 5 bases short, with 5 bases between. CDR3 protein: CASSVDPTGELFF. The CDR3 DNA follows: TGTGCCAGCAGCGTAGATCCGACCGGGGAGCTGTTTTTT.

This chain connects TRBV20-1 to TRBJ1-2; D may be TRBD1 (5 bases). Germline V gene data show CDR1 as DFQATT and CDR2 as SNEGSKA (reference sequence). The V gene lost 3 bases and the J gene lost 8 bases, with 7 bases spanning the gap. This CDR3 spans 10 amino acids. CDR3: CSASEGGYTF. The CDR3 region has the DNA TGCAGTGCTAGTGAGGGGGGCTACACCTTC.

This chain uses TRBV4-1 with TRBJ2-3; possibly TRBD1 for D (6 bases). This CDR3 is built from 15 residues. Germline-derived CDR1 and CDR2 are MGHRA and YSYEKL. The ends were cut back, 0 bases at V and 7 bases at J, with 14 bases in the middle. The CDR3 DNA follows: TGCGCCAGCAGCCAAGAGAACAGGGTCGGGTATACGCAGTATTTT. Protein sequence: CASSQENRVGYTQYF.

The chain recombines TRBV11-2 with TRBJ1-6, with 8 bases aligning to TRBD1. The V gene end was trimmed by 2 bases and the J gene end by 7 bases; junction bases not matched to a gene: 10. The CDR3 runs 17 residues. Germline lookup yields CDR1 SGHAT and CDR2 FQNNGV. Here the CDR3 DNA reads TGTGCCAGCAGCTTACTTACGACAGGGGTAAGAAATTCACCCCTCCACTTT. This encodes CASSLLTTGVRNSPLHF. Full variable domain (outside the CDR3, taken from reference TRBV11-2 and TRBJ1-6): EAGVAQSPRYKIIEKRQSVAFWCNPISGHATLYWYQQILGQGPKLLIQFQNNGVVDDSQLPKDRFSAERLKGVDSTLKIQPAKLEDSAVYLCASSLLTTGVRNSPLHFGNGTRLTVT.

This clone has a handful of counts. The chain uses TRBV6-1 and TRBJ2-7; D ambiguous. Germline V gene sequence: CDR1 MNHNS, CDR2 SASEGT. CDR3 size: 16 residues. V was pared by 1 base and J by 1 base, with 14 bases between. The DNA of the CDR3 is TGTGCCAGCAGTGAAGGTACGGCAGGCCCGTCCTACGAGCAGTACTTC. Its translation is CASSEGTAGPSYEQYF.

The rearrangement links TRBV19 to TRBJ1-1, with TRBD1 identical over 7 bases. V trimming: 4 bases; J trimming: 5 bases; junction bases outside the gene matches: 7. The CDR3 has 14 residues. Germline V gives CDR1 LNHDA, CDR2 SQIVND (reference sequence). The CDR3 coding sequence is TGTGCCAGTAGTACGCAGGGGGTCGGGACTGAAGCTTTCTTT. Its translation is CASSTQGVGTEAFF.

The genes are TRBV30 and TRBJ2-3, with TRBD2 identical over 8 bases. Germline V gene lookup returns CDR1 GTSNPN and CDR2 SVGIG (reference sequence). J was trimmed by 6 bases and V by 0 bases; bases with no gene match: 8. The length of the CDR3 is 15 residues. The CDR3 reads CAWSVPRGGRDTQYF. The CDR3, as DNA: TGTGCCTGGAGTGTACCACGGGGGGGCCGGGATACGCAGTATTTT.

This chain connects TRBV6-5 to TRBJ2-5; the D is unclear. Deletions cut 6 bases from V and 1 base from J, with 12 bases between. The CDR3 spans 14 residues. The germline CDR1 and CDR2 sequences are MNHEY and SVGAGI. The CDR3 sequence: CASSTRTAQETQYF. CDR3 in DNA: TGTGCCAGCAGCACCAGGACGGCCCAAGAGACCCAGTACTTC.

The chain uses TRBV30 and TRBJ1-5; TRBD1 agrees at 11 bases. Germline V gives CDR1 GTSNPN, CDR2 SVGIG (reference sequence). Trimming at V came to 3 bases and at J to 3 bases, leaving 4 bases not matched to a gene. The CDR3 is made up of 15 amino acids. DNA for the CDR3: TGTGCCTGGAGCGGGGACAGGGGGTACAATCAGCCCCAGCATTTT. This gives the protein CAWSGDRGYNQPQHF. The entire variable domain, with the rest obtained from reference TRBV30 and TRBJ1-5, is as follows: SQTIHQWPATLVQPVGSPLSLECTVEGTSNPNLYWYRQAAGRGLQLLFYSVGIGQISSEVPQNLSASRPQDRQFILSSKKLLLSDSGFYLCAWSGDRGYNQPQHFGDGTRLSIL.

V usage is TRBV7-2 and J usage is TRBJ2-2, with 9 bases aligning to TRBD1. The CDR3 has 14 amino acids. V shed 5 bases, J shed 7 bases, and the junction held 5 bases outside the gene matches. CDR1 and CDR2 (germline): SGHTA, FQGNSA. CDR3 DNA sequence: TGTGCCAGCAGCGCACAGGGGGCAATCGGGGAGCTGTTTTTT. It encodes CASSAQGAIGELFF.

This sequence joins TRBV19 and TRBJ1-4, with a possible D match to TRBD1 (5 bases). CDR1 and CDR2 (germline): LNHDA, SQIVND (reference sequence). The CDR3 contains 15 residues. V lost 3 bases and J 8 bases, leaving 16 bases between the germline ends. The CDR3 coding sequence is TGTGCCAGTAGTATGAGAGGCAGGGTTGGAGAAAAACTGTTTTTT. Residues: CASSMRGRVGEKLFF.

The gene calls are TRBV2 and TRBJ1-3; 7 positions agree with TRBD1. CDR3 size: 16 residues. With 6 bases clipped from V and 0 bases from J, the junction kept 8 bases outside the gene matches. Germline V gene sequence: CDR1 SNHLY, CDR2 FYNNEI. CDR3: CASREGQQHSGNTIYF. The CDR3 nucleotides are TGTGCCAGCAGGGAGGGACAGCAACACTCTGGAAACACCATATATTTT.

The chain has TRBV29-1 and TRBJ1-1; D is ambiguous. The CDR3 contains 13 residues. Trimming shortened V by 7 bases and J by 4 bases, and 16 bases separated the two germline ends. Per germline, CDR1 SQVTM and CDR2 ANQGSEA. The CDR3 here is CSAAGWGTTEAFF. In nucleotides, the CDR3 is TGCAGCGCCGCCGGTTGGGGAACCACTGAAGCTTTCTTT. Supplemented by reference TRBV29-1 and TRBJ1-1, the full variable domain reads SAVISQKPSRDICQRGTSLTIQCQVDSQVTMMFWYRQQPGQSLTLIATANQGSEATYESGFVIDKFPISRPNLTFSTLTVSNMSPEDSSIYLCSAAGWGTTEAFFGQGTRLTVV.

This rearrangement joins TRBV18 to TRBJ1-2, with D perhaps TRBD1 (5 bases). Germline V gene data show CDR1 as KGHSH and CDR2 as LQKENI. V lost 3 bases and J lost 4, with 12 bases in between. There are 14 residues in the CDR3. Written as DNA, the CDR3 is TGTGCCAGCTCACCGGACACTTTTCTCTATGGCTACACCTTC. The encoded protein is CASSPDTFLYGYTF.

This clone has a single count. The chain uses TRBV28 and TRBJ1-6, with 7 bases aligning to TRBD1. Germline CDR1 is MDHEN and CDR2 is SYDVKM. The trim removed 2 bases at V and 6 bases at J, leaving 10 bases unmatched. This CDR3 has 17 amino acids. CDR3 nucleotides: TGTGCCAGCAGTTTACGCAAGGGACAGCCGGGTAATTCACCCCTCCACTTT. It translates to CASSLRKGQPGNSPLHF. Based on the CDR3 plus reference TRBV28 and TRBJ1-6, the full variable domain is DVKVTQSSRYLVKRTGEKVFLECVQDMDHENMFWYRQDPGLGLRLIYFSYDVKMKEKGDIPEGYSVSREKKERFSLILESASTNQTSMYLCASSLRKGQPGNSPLHFGNGTRLTVT.

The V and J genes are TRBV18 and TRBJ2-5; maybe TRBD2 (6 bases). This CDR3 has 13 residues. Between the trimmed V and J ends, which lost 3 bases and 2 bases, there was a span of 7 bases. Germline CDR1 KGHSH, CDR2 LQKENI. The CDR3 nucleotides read TGTGCCAGCTCACCTGGAGGGCAAGAGACCCAGTACTTC. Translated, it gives CASSPGGQETQYF.

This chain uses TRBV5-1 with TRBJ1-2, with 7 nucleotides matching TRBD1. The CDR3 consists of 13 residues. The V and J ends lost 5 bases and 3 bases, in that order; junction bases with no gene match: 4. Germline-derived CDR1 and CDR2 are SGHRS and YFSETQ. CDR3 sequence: CASRETGYYGYTF. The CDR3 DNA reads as TGCGCCAGCAGAGAGACAGGGTACTATGGCTACACCTTC.

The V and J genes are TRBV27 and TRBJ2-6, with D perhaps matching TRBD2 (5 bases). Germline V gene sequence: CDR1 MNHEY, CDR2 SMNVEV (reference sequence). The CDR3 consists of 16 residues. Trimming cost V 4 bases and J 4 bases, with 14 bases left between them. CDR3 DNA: TGTGCCAGCAGTTCCTCGACCTCGGGGGGGGCCAACGTCCTGACTTTC. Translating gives CASSSSTSGGANVLTF.

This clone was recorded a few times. CDR3 coding DNA: TGTGCCAGCAGCCCAACAGGGGGCTGGGAGACCCAGTACTTC. This translates into CASSPTGGWETQYF. This chain joins TRBV7-3 and TRBJ2-5; 9 positions match TRBD1. V was clipped by 5 bases and J by 5 bases; unmatched bases: 6. The CDR3 covers 14 residues. CDR1 is SGHTA and CDR2 is FQGTGA in the germline V gene.

DNA of the CDR3: TGTGCCAGCAGTGACCGGGGCAGGGCGGTGAGTGGCTACACCTTC. It is translated as CASSDRGRAVSGYTF. The rearrangement joins TRBV2 to TRBJ1-2; possibly TRBD1 for D (5 bases). V lost 3 bases and J lost 7, with 18 bases in between. The CDR3 consists of 15 residues. Germline-derived CDR1 and CDR2 are SNHLY and FYNNEI.